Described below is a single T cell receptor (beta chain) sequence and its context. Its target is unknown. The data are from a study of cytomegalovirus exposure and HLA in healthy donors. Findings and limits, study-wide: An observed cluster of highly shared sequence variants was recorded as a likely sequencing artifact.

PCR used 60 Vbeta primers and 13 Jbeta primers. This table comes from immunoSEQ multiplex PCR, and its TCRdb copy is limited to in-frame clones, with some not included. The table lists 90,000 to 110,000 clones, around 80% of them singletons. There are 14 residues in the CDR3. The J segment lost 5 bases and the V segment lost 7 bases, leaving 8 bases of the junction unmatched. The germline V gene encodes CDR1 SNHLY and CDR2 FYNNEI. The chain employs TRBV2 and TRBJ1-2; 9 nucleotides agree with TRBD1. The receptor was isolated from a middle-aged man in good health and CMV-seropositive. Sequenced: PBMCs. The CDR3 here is CASKGQGGNYGYTF. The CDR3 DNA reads TGTGCCAGCAAGGGACAGGGAGGGAATTATGGCTACACCTTC.